At least ten counts were recorded for the clone carrying this TCR beta chain. Its matching antigen is unknown. The CDR3 spans 14 residues. V shed 1 base, J shed 3 bases, and the junction held 1 base outside the gene matches. Germline assignment: CDR1 SGHTA and CDR2 FQGTGA. This specimen belongs to a study of type 1 and type 2 diabetes patients. Across the study: Participants included type 1 and type 2 diabetes patients plus nondiabetic controls. T cells were magnetically sorted from PBMCs as CD4+ or CD8+ subsets. Notes on the study in general: V and J gene usage correlated at about 0.97 between type 2 diabetes and control samples.

Genomic DNA was the PCR template. A primer set of 30 forward and 13 reverse primers amplified the CDR3. Each CDR3 protein is one row after TCRdb ran MiXCR on the multiplex PCR reads. The data contain around 300,000 distinct CDR3 sequences, around 47% of them singletons. The specimen sequenced was peripheral blood mononuclear cells (PBMCs). V is TRBV7-3 and J is TRBJ2-3; TRBD1 matches at 7 bases. The sequence came from a man younger than 35 with type 2 diabetes. CDR3 protein: CASSLMGQTDTQYF. CDR3 nucleotides: TGTGCCAGCAGCTTAATGGGACAGACAGATACGCAGTATTTT.